The clone carrying this T cell receptor beta chain was recorded only once. Assay: immunoSEQ multiplex PCR; the TCRdb copy retains only in-frame clones and omits some. The sample shows roughly 2.2 million clones, approximately 93% of them seen only once. The germline V gene encodes CDR1 SGHNT and CDR2 YYREEE (reference sequence). The CDR3 has 16 residues. V was pared by 0 bases and J by 6 bases, with 8 bases of the junction left unmatched. These data come from a study of shared clonotypes between healthy human individuals. The chain carries TRBV5-4 and TRBJ2-7; 11 positions agree with TRBD2. The sequencing sample was made of naive CD4+ T cells from PBMCs. Subset here: CD45RA+ positively selected. The source is a young man in good health. Some clones in this sample may be carry-over from other donors' samples. The CDR3 sequence is CASSLELAGAGGEQYF. CDR3 in DNA: TGTGCCAGCAGCTTGGAACTAGCGGGAGCAGGAGGCGAGCAGTACTTC.